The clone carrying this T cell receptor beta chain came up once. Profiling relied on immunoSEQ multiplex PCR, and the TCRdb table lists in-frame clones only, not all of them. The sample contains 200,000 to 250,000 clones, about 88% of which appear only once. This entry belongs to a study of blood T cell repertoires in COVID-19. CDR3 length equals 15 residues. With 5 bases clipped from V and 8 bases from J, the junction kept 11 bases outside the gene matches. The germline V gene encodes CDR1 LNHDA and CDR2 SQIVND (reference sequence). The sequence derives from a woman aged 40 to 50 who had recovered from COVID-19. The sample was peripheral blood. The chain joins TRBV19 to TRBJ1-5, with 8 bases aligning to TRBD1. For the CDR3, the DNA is TGTGCCAGTAGTTTCGGGACAGGAGCGATGGAGCCCCAGCATTTT. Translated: CASSFGTGAMEPQHF.